This TCR beta chain was captured in a study of molecular identifiers for immune sequencing clone quantification (dated by TCRdb to between 2018 and 2020). As for the study more broadly: For a replicate experiment, the RNA from either 20,000 or 100,000 naive CD8 T cells was divided into five aliquots, and four of those aliquots went on to sequencing. This methods study benchmarked molecular-identifier clustering-based TCR repertoire sequencing (MIDCIRS) and TCR RNA copy counting, using CD8 T cells to do so. Paper-wide results and their limitations: Even against a background of about a million naive CD8 T cells, spiked-in Jurkat TCR RNA amounting to a single cell's worth was reported to be detectable. When barcode sub-clustering was not used, chimeric consensus sequences inflated TCR diversity, with chimeras reaching as high as 47%. About 2.9 recovered TCR RNA copies per cell were obtained by modeling, versus around 9.8 by digital PCR, implying a capture efficiency of about 30%. In CMV-specific effector cells, clones with more than 20 RNA copies contained over 99% of molecules, whereas in naive cells such clones contained under 1% of molecules. The naive libraries included spiked-in Jurkat TCR RNA (roughly eleven copies' worth), and this Jurkat TCR RNA is not part of the donor repertoire. The sizes of highly expanded clones could end up underestimated when identical TCR molecules share a barcode.

The junction shows trimming of 5 bases on V and 0 bases on J, plus 20 bases between the germline ends. The CDR3, cysteine through phenylalanine, is 18 amino acids long. Here the CDR3 DNA is all that survives: 54 bases in frame from base 1. CDR1 SGHVS and CDR2 FQNEAQ are derived from the germline V gene. To prepare the library, PCR was applied. The sequencer was a NextSeq 500. Bulk TCR libraries were prepared as previously described, using TCR primers listed in Table S5. Purification of total RNA was performed with the Qiagen AllPrep DNA/RNA kit. Reads from multiple sequencing runs of the same library were pooled before analysis. Concerning the study's data processing: Only reads with exact TCR constant sequence were kept, trimmed to 150 nt, and grouped by their 12-nt molecular barcodes. Reads in each barcode group were sub-clustered using a 15% Levenshtein threshold, and a quality-weighted consensus sequence was built for each RNA molecule. Non-functional sequences were excluded, and lower-count sequences lying one edit away from another sequence were also excluded. Based on a fit of two negative binomial distributions, barcode sub-clusters having less than 20% of the maximum read count were discarded. TCRdb reprocessed the public reads (quality trimming at Q25 with fastp, clone calling with MiXCR) and kept in-frame beta chains. Each CDR3 protein appears once, grouped with its most common genes and DNA. TCRdb's processing, not the authors', yielded these V and J calls. Recorded for this sample are approximately 680,000 distinct CDR3 sequences; roughly 25% of them occurred a single time. The ten biggest clones cover 0.75% to 0.8% of the sample.

Libraries of naive CD8 T cells were generated from roughly 21,000 to 960,000 sorted cells, with 10%, 30% or 50% of the purified RNA used. Naive CD8 T cells were FACS-sorted as CD8+CD4-CCR7+CD45RA+ on a BD FACSAria II into RLT Plus buffer. Detection sensitivity was tested by spiking Jurkat RNA equal to about eleven TCR copies' worth into samples containing 20,000-1,000,000 naive CD8 T cells. Enrichment of CD8 T cells was done with RosetteSep CD8+ T Cell Enrichment Cocktail plus Ficoll-Paque, and ACK red cell lysis came afterward. This clonotype was counted a single time. Its binding antigen is unknown. No quality values exist for individual bases; no much larger clone is one base distant. A single read makes a weak case.

The sequence was collected from a human donor in good health. Some libraries in this study had Jurkat cell RNA spiked in. Specimen: naive CD8+ T cells from blood, with Jurkat cell RNA spiked in. The cell subset or site label, read with the paper, signifies: FACS-sorted CD8+CD4-CCR7+CD45RA+ naive T cells. The V gene is TRBV7-8 and the J gene is TRBJ1-3; possibly the D gene is TRBD1, per 6 matching bases. The CDR3 is CASSGDRSGIFSGNTIYF. At the DNA level, the sequence is TGTGCCAGCAGCGGCGACAGGAGCGGTATCTTCTCTGGAAACACCATATATTTT.